This T cell receptor beta chain was recovered during a study of cytomegalovirus exposure and HLA in healthy donors (dated by TCRdb to about 2017). Background on the whole study: An earlier analysis of roughly 570 of the donors reported about 300 Gb of sequence data and around 110 million unique TCR beta sequences obtained from about 180 million T cells. To study patterns of TCR occurrence, a later analysis re-analyzed previously published TCR beta repertoires from several hundred donors and added high-resolution HLA genotyping. To decide whether each TCR beta V gene segment behaved as functional or pseudogenic, an earlier analysis of fewer than 750 of the donors relied on high-throughput TCR beta sequencing. Rather than using new phenotypic data, the later analysis identified candidate immune exposures from TCR beta sequences and from how often those sequences occurred across donors. All discovery cohort repertoires had been generated on a single sequencing platform. Roughly 5 DR-DQ haplotypes were handled as single units for association and clustering because linkage in the cohort was strong. The study profiled the T cell repertoires of hundreds of subjects by immunosequencing and related them to cytomegalovirus serostatus. HLA typing covered class I and class II loci at four-digit resolution. Among the approximately 420 genotyped donors, about 83% belonged to the genetic ancestry cluster associated with self-reported Caucasian donors. Donor age, sex, ethnicity and CMV serostatus were collected together with the repertoire data. Along with the roughly 670-subject first cohort, a separate validation cohort of around 120 different subjects was used. The study was designed to test whether signatures of past pathogen exposure could be identified by cataloging public T cell receptors. To predict cytomegalovirus infection status, the study brought together high-throughput TCR immunosequencing, statistical association of individual TCRs with disease status, and machine learning. An early release that covered about 600 HLA-typed donors contained approximately 300 gigabases of sequencing data and tens of millions of unique TCR sequences. Typing coverage varied by locus: roughly 629-640 donors for A, B, C, DRB1 and DQB1; about 520 for DQA1; about 600 for DPA1; fewer than 480 for DPB1. Across roughly 420 genotyped donors of the cohort, an average of about 220,000 unique TCR beta nucleotide sequences per donor were sequenced, and roughly 17% of those sequences were non-productive. In a later genetic analysis, genome-wide SNP genotypes for about 65% of the roughly 700 donors were used, and that subset was treated as a discovery cohort.

The cohort was made up of several hundred healthy bone marrow donors. At the time of sampling, all cohort members were nominally healthy, though unrecorded immune exposures were likely present. The donor was CMV seronegative and belonged to the group of 352 seronegative cohort members. Every donor gave a peripheral blood sample, and the peripheral blood mononuclear cells from that sample were used for TCR beta sequencing. Genomic DNA extraction from the blood cell samples was performed with the Qiagen DNeasy Blood Extraction Kit. The library was produced with the immunoSEQ multiplex PCR assay. A mixture of 60 forward primers for TCR Vbeta segments and 13 reverse primers for TCR Jbeta segments was used in the multiplex PCR. A multiplex PCR assay on genomic DNA amplified the CDR3 region of rearranged TCR beta genes. On the Illumina HiSeq System, the amplified TCR beta libraries were sequenced as 87-base-pair reads. On the study's bioinformatics: A later analysis counted about 80 million unique TCR beta chains across the 650 to 800 repertoires, and some 11 million of these chains were shared by at least two donors. A nearest-neighbor algorithm error-corrected the raw reads and collapsed the reads into unique sequences, merging closely related sequences to remove PCR and sequencing errors. To assign V, D and J gene segments, CDR3 sequences were aligned to IMGT reference sequences. Each retained sequence needed at least a six-nucleotide match to both a V gene segment and a J gene segment. A rearrangement was called productive if the CDR3 had no stop codons and remained in frame with V and J, and every other rearrangement was called non-productive. Following IMGT convention, CDR3 was defined as the stretch from the second conserved V-encoded cysteine up to the conserved J-encoded phenylalanine. The earlier analysis of about 590 of the donors excluded sequences that lacked an unambiguous match to a single V gene segment. An earlier analysis of 500 to 700 of the donors classified V segments as functional when productive rearrangements were above 56.7% and as segregating when the standard deviation between donors was above 5%. A statistical classification framework was developed to diagnose cytomegalovirus status using the catalog of TCR beta chain sequences. A later analysis assigned V and J genes by comparing TCR nucleotide sequences with IMGT/GENE-DB human TR gene sequences. The TCRdist pipeline was used in a later analysis to assign CDR3 sequences and most-parsimonious VDJ recombination scenarios. A later analysis defined each TCR beta chain by its CDR3 amino acid sequence plus V-gene family, and excluded reads lacking a unique V-gene family. As a way to deal with suspected cross-contamination and a sequencing artifact, a later analysis dropped over 550 nucleotide sequences that were highly shared and had low generation probability. In a later analysis, a clonal expansion index for each public chain was calculated from normalized within-repertoire ranks of inferred template counts. A later analysis computed generation probabilities with a VDJ recombination model fitted to out-of-frame rearrangements, and checked the results against IGoR. In a later analysis, hypergeometric tests were used to score TCR-TCR, TCR-HLA and TCR-CMV co-occurrence, with a repertoire-size bias correction applied to TCR pairs. To estimate false discovery rates, a later analysis permuted the HLA or CMV assignments 20 times. In a later analysis, co-occurring TCRs were grouped using DBSCAN, with TCRdist sequence similarity added in when clustering inside HLA-allele-positive subsets. For co-occurrence clustering, repertoires with fewer than 30,000 or more than 120,000 public chains were excluded, along with several repertoires with anomalous nucleotide sharing. Sourced from immuneACCESS, this table was stored by TCRdb with only in-frame sequences that have V and J called. A share of the clones is absent; for the studies checked, an unresolved V gene accounts for under half, and the remainder has no known explanation. V and J calls and clone size come straight from that table; D and trimming were deduced from the DNA. A total of approximately 54,000 clones appear in this sample, roughly 84% of them only once. Around 2.9% of the sample is held by the ten biggest clonotypes.

This clone was seen a single time. Its antigen remains undetermined. No much larger clonotype is one base removed from it; base qualities were not supplied. Beyond this particular receptor, the publication reports: Immune exposure information for the cohort was limited to CMV serostatus. According to a later analysis, parvovirus B19, influenza, CMV and Epstein-Barr virus appeared linked to several top co-occurrence clusters. Presence/absence analyses assumed roughly uniform sequencing depth across donors, an assumption that may not hold. Compared with the 666-donor mean, donors in an Asian-associated ancestry cluster had fewer N-insertions in productive TCRs, according to a later genetic analysis. While some public TCRs were present in many individuals, most TCR sequences turned up only very rarely across donors. Cytomegalovirus status was reported to be diagnosed by the classifier with high specificity and sensitivity in both the original and validation cohorts. In the study, about 150 TCR beta chains were listed as associated with cytomegalovirus. A further reported finding was that TCR beta sequences accurately predicted the HLA-A and HLA-B alleles for most subjects in the first cohort. According to a later analysis, TCR association rates differed among HLA loci, with DRB1 alleles showing the most associated TCRs and HLA-C alleles showing the fewest. The earlier analysis of some 540 of the donors excluded roughly 17 rarely observed V segments, including chromosome 9 orphons, because counts were too low. An earlier analysis of 450 to 750 of the donors showed that most TCR beta V segments appeared in productive rearrangements either about 87% or about 30% of the time, which broadly matched IMGT annotations. The authors suggested that the approach could potentially be generalized to other disease states and immunological phenotypes. A few of the identified cytomegalovirus-associated TCR beta chains were confirmed in vitro to be specific for cytomegalovirus antigens. A later genetic analysis associated a missense DCLRE1C variant with V-gene and J-gene trimming of TCR beta chains, and an independent cohort replicated the association. In a later analysis, HLA-associated TCR beta chains showed more clonal expansion and lower generation probabilities than non-associated chains that were equally common. A cluster of highly shared sequence variants was judged likely to represent a technical artifact of the sequencing pipeline. According to a later analysis, most CMV-associated TCR beta chains appeared to be HLA-restricted, and the HLA associations seemed to be driven largely by CMV exposure. HLA typing was unavailable for some donors at each locus, so association tests used only the typed subset. Correlated functional status among segregating V segments might be attributable to linkage disequilibrium, but an unknown experimental factor could not be ruled out. A later analysis associated 15,000 to 20,000 TCR beta sequences with specific HLA alleles at a false discovery rate of 0.05. The cohort was sequenced for TCR beta chains only, and without alpha or paired-chain data the features that could be detected were limited. Strong co-occurrence of HLA alleles, especially DR and DQ, made assigning TCR associations to individual alleles difficult.

This receptor was obtained from a woman between 18 and 29 years old in good health and CMV-seronegative. The sequenced sample consisted of PBMCs.

The CDR3 is CASSESGGPSTDTQYF. At the DNA level, the sequence is TGCGCCAGCAGTGAGAGCGGGGGACCTAGCACAGATACGCAGTATTTT. The rearranged chain carries TRBV10-1 and TRBJ2-3; 8 junctional bases match TRBD2. The junction shows trimming of 2 bases on V and 0 bases on J, and the gene matches do not reach 4 bases of it. From the germline V gene (reference sequence), CDR1 is WNHNN and CDR2 is SYGVQD. From cysteine to phenylalanine, the CDR3 is 16 amino acids long. Only the CDR3 DNA stays, 48 bases, in frame from base 1.